The sequence of this TCR beta chain was determined in a study of cytomegalovirus exposure and HLA in healthy donors. This clone was counted once. Trimming at V came to 1 base and at J to 1 base, leaving 4 bases not matched to a gene. CDR1 is SGHRS, CDR2 YFSETQ, per germline. There are 17 residues in the CDR3. Clones were sequenced by immunoSEQ multiplex PCR, and TCRdb holds only the in-frame ones, with some missing. This table has over 250,000 clones, approximately 86% appearing once. This TCR was sampled from a woman in her late teens or twenties in good health and CMV-seronegative. Sequenced material: PBMCs. V usage is TRBV5-1 and J usage is TRBJ2-6; the match to TRBD1 covers 8 bases. Here the CDR3 DNA reads TGCGCCAGCAGCTTGCGGCAGGGGGCGTCTGGGGCCAACGTCCTGACTTTC. Translated: CASSLRQGASGANVLTF. Full variable domain (outside the CDR3, taken from reference TRBV5-1 and TRBJ2-6): KAGVTQTPRYLIKTRGQQVTLSCSPISGHRSVSWYQQTPGQGLQFLFEYFSETQRNKGNFPGRFSGRQFSNSRSEMNVSTLELGDSALYLCASSLRQGASGANVLTFGAGSRLTVL.